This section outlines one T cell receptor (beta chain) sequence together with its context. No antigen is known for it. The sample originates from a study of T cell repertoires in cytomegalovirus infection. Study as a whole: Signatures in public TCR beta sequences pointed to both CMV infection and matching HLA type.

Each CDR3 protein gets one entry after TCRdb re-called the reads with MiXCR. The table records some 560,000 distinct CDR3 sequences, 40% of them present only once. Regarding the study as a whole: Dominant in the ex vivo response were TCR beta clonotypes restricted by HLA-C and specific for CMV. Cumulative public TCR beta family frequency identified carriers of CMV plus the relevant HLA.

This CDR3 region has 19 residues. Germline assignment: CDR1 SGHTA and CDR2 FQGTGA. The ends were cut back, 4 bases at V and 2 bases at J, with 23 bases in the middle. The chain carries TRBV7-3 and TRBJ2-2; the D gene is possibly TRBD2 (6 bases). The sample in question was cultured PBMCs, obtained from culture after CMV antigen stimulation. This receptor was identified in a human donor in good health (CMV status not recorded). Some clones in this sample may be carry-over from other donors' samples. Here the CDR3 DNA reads TGTGCCAGCAGCTCCCTCGCGGGGTCTTTTTCCTTAAACACCGGGGAGCTGTTTTTT. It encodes CASSSLAGSFSLNTGELFF.